Listed below are T cell receptor beta chains from one sample, sequenced in a study of blood T cell repertoires in COVID-19. The data were produced by immunoSEQ multiplex PCR, yet TCRdb's version contains in-frame clones alone and is incomplete. This table holds 200,000 to 250,000 clones, 65% to 90% found once. The sample comprised peripheral blood. The receptors here all came from a woman aged 50 to 60 with acute or convalescent COVID-19. Both conserved end residues are part of each CDR3. The order of the fields is CDR3 length, D gene, J gene, V gene, clone size, CDR3 protein, CDR3 DNA. The D gene is left open where the match is weak. Clone sizes are given selectively: once, few, many, or a class where the clone is expanded.

14 | NA | TRBJ1-1 | TRBV6-5 | NA | CASSPFSQNTEAFF | TGTGCCAGCAGTCCATTTTCCCAGAACACTGAAGCTTTCTTT
14 | NA | TRBJ1-1 | TRBV2 | NA | CASSEGRWVTEAFF | TGTGCCAGCAGTGAGGGCAGGTGGGTAACTGAAGCTTTCTTT
18 | TRBD2 | TRBJ2-3 | TRBV11-2 | NA | CASSLDLGGIAGDDTQYF | TGTGCCAGCAGCTTAGATCTCGGAGGAATAGCGGGAGATGATACGCAGTATTTT
17 | TRBD1 | TRBJ2-1 | TRBV19 | NA | CASSKGTGTGGVDEQFF | TGTGCCAGTAGTAAAGGGACCGGGACAGGGGGAGTGGATGAGCAGTTCTTC
15 | NA | TRBJ2-7 | TRBV19 | few | CASSISGVRTYEQYF | TGTGCCAGTAGTATTAGTGGCGTCAGGACCTACGAGCAGTACTTC
11 | NA | TRBJ2-3 | TRBV15 | NA | CATSPSDTQYF | TGTGCCACCAGCCCTTCAGATACGCAGTATTTT
16 | NA | TRBJ2-7 | TRBV30 | NA | CAWSPKGGQGSYEQYF | TGTGCCTGGAGTCCCAAAGGGGGTCAGGGGAGCTACGAGCAGTACTTC
17 | TRBD2 | TRBJ2-2 | TRBV5-4 | once | CASGTSGSRVYTGELFF | TGTGCCAGTGGGACTAGCGGGAGTCGGGTTTACACCGGGGAGCTGTTTTTT
21 | TRBD1 | TRBJ1-2 | TRBV19 | NA | CASSIGFWLRDRGQANYGYTF | TGTGCCAGTAGTATAGGCTTTTGGCTCCGGGACAGGGGGCAAGCTAACTATGGCTACACCTTC
19 | TRBD1 | TRBJ2-7 | TRBV7-9 | NA | CASSFTGTGGFLSPWEQYF | TGTGCCAGCAGCTTTACCGGGACAGGGGGCTTTCTTTCCCCGTGGGAGCAGTACTTC
13 | NA | TRBJ2-5 | TRBV9 | once | CASSVDGGETQYF | TGTGCCAGCAGCGTAGATGGCGGAGAGACCCAGTACTTC
14 | TRBD1 | TRBJ1-6 | TRBV28 | NA | CASSGTGANSPLHF | TGTGCCAGCAGTGGGACAGGGGCAAATTCACCCCTCCACTTT
15 | TRBD1 | TRBJ2-2 | TRBV10-3 | NA | CATRDRGQLTGELFF | TGTGCCACTCGTGACAGGGGGCAGCTTACCGGGGAGCTGTTTTTT
15 | NA | TRBJ1-2 | TRBV14 | NA | CASSQTPGANYGYTF | TGTGCCAGCAGCCAAACACCGGGAGCTAACTATGGCTACACCTTC
14 | TRBD2 | TRBJ2-7 | TRBV6-5 | NA | CASRQSGGAYEQYF | TGTGCCAGCCGTCAAAGCGGGGGGGCATACGAGCAGTACTTC
14 | TRBD1 | TRBJ1-4 | TRBV7-2 | NA | CASSFRQGNEKLFF | TGTGCCAGCAGCTTCCGACAGGGGAATGAAAAACTGTTTTTT
16 | TRBD1 | TRBJ1-1 | TRBV3-1/TRBV3-2 | NA | CASSQITRDSPDEAFF | TGTGCCAGCAGCCAGATTACCCGGGACAGTCCCGATGAAGCTTTCTTT
17 | TRBD1 | TRBJ1-4 | TRBV5-6 | NA | CASSPGTGGFWVEKLFF | TGTGCCAGCAGCCCTGGTACAGGGGGCTTTTGGGTTGAAAAACTGTTTTTT
17 | TRBD2 | TRBJ2-7 | TRBV7-6 | once | CASSPRFQSGGSYEQYF | TGTGCCAGCAGCCCGAGGTTTCAGAGCGGGGGGAGCTACGAGCAGTACTTC
14 | TRBD2 | TRBJ2-2 | TRBV28 | NA | CASAGDRNTGELFF | TGTGCCAGCGCGGGGGACCGGAACACCGGGGAGCTGTTTTTT
17 | NA | TRBJ2-5 | TRBV18 | once | CASSRDLVIGSGETQYF | TGTGCCAGCTCGCGGGATCTAGTAATCGGCTCGGGTGAGACCCAGTACTTC
11 | NA | TRBJ2-7 | TRBV10-3 | once | CAINQGGEQYF | TGTGCCATCAATCAGGGGGGCGAGCAGTACTTC
15 | TRBD2 | TRBJ2-1 | TRBV19 | NA | CASSIKREGRSEQFF | TGTGCCAGTAGTATAAAGCGGGAGGGCCGTAGTGAGCAGTTCTTC
13 | TRBD1 | TRBJ1-2 | TRBV6-5 | NA | CASSLDRVGGYTF | TGTGCCAGCAGTTTGGACAGGGTAGGTGGCTACACCTTC
13 | NA | TRBJ1-1 | TRBV12-3/TRBV12-4 | NA | CATYTGRRPEAFF | TGTGCCACCTATACAGGGAGAAGACCTGAAGCTTTCTTT
14 | NA | TRBJ2-7 | TRBV7-8 | NA | CAGPGGQATYEQYF | TGTGCCGGACCGGGGGGACAGGCAACCTACGAGCAGTACTTC
12 | NA | TRBJ1-1 | TRBV9 | NA | CASSVGGGLAFF | TGTGCCAGCAGCGTAGGAGGTGGGTTGGCTTTCTTT
13 | NA | TRBJ2-2 | TRBV5-1 | NA | CASELPDTGELFF | TGCGCCAGTGAACTCCCGGACACCGGGGAGCTGTTTTTT
15 | TRBD2 | TRBJ2-5 | TRBV28 | NA | CASSAPSGTGETQYF | TGTGCCAGCAGTGCTCCTAGCGGGACGGGAGAGACCCAGTACTTC
13 | NA | TRBJ2-7 | TRBV18 | NA | CASSPPGAHEQYF | TGTGCCAGCTCACCACCGGGGGCCCACGAGCAGTACTTC
12 | NA | TRBJ2-5 | TRBV29-1 | NA | CSVVQFQETQYF | TGCAGCGTTGTCCAGTTCCAAGAGACCCAGTACTTC
13 | NA | TRBJ2-2 | TRBV24-1 | NA | CATSARYTGELFF | TGTGCCACCAGTGCCAGGTACACCGGGGAGCTGTTTTTT
15 | NA | TRBJ2-2 | TRBV9 | NA | CASSLRTENTGELFF | TGTGCCAGCAGCCTTCGGACAGAGAACACCGGGGAGCTGTTTTTT
14 | NA | TRBJ1-1 | TRBV6-5 | NA | CASSYGGVNTEAFF | TGTGCCAGCAGTTACGGAGGGGTGAACACTGAAGCTTTCTTT
15 | NA | TRBJ1-3 | TRBV10-2 | NA | CASSESGLAGNTIYF | TGCGCCAGCAGTGAGTCGGGCCTAGCGGGTAACACCATATATTTT
15 | NA | TRBJ1-3 | TRBV21-1 | NA | CASSKGDSPGNTIYF | TGTGCCAGCAGCAAAGGGGACAGTCCGGGAAACACCATATATTTT
14 | NA | TRBJ2-5 | TRBV4-2 | NA | CASSQASGPETQYF | TGTGCCAGCAGCCAAGCGTCAGGCCCCGAGACCCAGTACTTC